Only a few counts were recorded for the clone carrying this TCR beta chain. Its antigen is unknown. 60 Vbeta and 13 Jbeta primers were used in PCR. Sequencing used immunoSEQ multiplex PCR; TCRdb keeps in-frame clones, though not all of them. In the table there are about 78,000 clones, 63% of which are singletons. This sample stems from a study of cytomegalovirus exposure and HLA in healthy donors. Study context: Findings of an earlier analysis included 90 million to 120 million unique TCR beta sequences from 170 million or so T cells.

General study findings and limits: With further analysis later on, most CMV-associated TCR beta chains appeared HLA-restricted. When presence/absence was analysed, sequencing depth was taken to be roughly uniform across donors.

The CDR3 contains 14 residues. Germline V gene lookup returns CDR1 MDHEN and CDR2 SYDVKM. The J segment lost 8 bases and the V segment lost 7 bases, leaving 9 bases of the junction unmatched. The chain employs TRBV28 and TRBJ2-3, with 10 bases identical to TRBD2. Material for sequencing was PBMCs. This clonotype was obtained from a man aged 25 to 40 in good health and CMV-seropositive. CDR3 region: CASNRWTSGSTQYF. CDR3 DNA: TGTGCCAGCAATCGGTGGACTAGCGGTAGTACGCAGTATTTT.